This T cell receptor beta chain was captured by sequencing in a study of blood T cell repertoires in COVID-19. Study at large: The United States, Italy and Spain provided the acute and convalescent COVID-19 samples.

Clones were read by immunoSEQ multiplex PCR, and TCRdb kept only the in-frame ones, dropping some. This table has about 150,000 clones, 87% appearing once. This CDR3 region has 15 residues. V was clipped by 6 bases and J by 0 bases; unmatched bases: 8. Germline V gene sequence: CDR1 SQVTM, CDR2 ANQGSEA. The origin of this receptor is a woman in her forties who had been exposed to COVID-19. The chain couples TRBV29-1 to TRBJ2-3; 8 nucleotides agree with TRBD2. Sequenced material: PBMCs or T cells enriched from blood (not recorded which). The CDR3 protein is CSVVGSSGSTDTQYF. The DNA of the CDR3 is TGCAGCGTGGTGGGTTCTAGCGGGAGCACAGATACGCAGTATTTT.